These 31 T cell receptor delta chains originate from one sample sequenced in a study of gamma-delta chains in newborns, infants, children. TCRdb reprocessed the reads using CATT. The table records 3,000 to 4,000 delta-chain clones, 0.6% to 0.7% of them present only once. The sequenced sample was blood. Receptors were obtained from a child who was a newborn, infant or young child, either healthy, febrile or measles-vaccinated (not recorded which).

There are a few counts of this clone. TCRdb has a much larger clone's protein, which differs at residue 13 from the translation of this DNA, likely because of a read error; what is shown is the protein translated from the DNA. The CDR3 DNA sequence: TGTGCTCTTGGGGGTTCCAACTGGGGGCTAAGCTCCCGGGACACCCGACAGATGTTTTTC. It is translated as CALGGSNWGLSSRDTRQMFF. The J gene is TRDJ3, the V gene TRDV1; 8 bases match TRDD3. Looked up from germline, CDR1 is TSWWSYY and CDR2 is QGS. The CDR3 length is 20 residues.

Notes on this clone: One base separates it from a far larger clone, so it is likely a read error. Other DNA sequences in the sample encode the same CDR3. V and J are TRDV2 and TRDJ2; 9 positions match TRDD3. The CDR3 has 15 residues. Germline CDR1 reads GEAIGNYY; CDR2 reads EKD. The junction had 6 bases not matched to a gene; V was cut back by 7 bases and J by 1 base. The CDR3 DNA is TGTGCCTGCGACGTACTGGGGGATTTGACAGCACAACTCTTCTTT. Translated: CACDVLGDLTAQLFF.

This clone has more than one count but fewer than ten. The protein given by TCRdb reflects a much larger clone and differs at residue 13 from this DNA's translation, likely from a read error; the protein shown is the DNA's translation. The chain uses TRAV29/DV5 and TRDJ2; 11 bases match TRDD3. Germline CDR1 is NSMFDY and CDR2 is ISSIKDK. The CDR3 runs to 16 residues. CDR3 nucleotides: TGTGCAGCAAGCGCTGGGGGATACAAGCTGACAGCACGACTCTTCTTT. Translation gives CAASAGGYKLTARLFF. Drawing the rest from reference TRAV29/DV5 and TRDJ2, the complete variable domain is DQQVKQNSPSLSVQEGRISILNCDYTNSMFDYFLWYKKYPAEGPTFLISISSIKDKNEDGRFTVFLNKSAKHLSLHIVPSQPGDSAVYFCAASAGGYKLTARLFFGKGTQLIVEP.

As regards this clone: With a far larger clone one base away, a read error is the likely cause. Other DNA sequences of this sample code for an identical CDR3. This rearrangement joins TRDV2 to TRDJ1, with D perhaps matching TRDD3 (6 bases). V lost 3 bases to trimming and J lost 4 bases, with 14 bases between them. Per germline, CDR1 GEAIGNYY and CDR2 EKD. The CDR3 totals 14 residues. CDR3 DNA sequence: TGTGCCTGTGACGCCCTGCTGGGGAACGATAAACTCATCTTT. Protein product: CACDALLGNDKLIF.

In regard to this clone: This DNA's translation and the protein TCRdb lists, from a much larger clone, do not match at residue 10, likely due to a read error; the protein shown is translated from the DNA. The chain joins TRDV2 to TRDJ3, with 11 bases aligning to TRDD3. V lost 1 base and J lost 2; bases outside the gene matches: 3. CDR3 length: 18 amino acids. CDR1 GEAIGNYY and CDR2 EKD come from the germline V gene. For the CDR3, the DNA is TGTGCCTGTGACACTGGGGGATACGCGCCCTGGGACACCCGACAGATGTTTTTC. This translates into CACDTGGYAPWDTRQMFF.

Concerning this clone itself: This DNA's translation differs at residue 13 from TCRdb's protein, which comes from a much larger clone; a read error is likely, and the protein shown is translated from the DNA. V gene TRDV2 combines with J gene TRDJ3; D is perhaps TRDD3 (6 bases). This CDR3 is 20 amino acids long. Germline V gene lookup returns CDR1 GEAIGNYY and CDR2 EKD. In DNA, the CDR3 is TGTGCCTGTGACACGGTTGGGCTGGGGCACAGCTCCCGGGACACCCGACAGATGTTTTTC. Translation: CACDTVGLGHSSRDTRQMFF.

This clone was found a few times. The protein in TCRdb stems from a much larger clone and differs at residue 13 from this DNA's translation, likely a read error; here the protein is translated from the DNA. The V and J genes are TRDV1 and TRDJ1; the D gene could be TRDD2 or TRDD3 (5 bases each). The CDR3 is made up of 16 amino acids. Germline CDR1 TSWWSYY, CDR2 QGS. CDR3 protein: CALGKLSSLGTDTLIF. CDR3 bases: TGTGCTCTTGGGAAACTTTCTTCCCTCGGCACCGATACACTCATCTTT.

This clone was seen a few times. This DNA translates differently at residue 4 from the TCRdb protein, which is that of a much larger clone; a read error is likely, and the protein shown is the DNA's own translation. V is TRDV2 and J is TRDJ2; 11 bases fit TRDD3. Per the germline V gene, CDR1 is GEAIGNYY and CDR2 is EKD. With 5 bases clipped from V and 3 bases from J, the junction kept 4 bases outside the gene matches. The CDR3 sequence is 15 residues long. CDR3 bases: TGTGCCTGTGGCACACTGGGGGATATGACAGCACAACTCTTCTTT. The encoded protein is CACGTLGDMTAQLFF.

Many counts were recorded for this clone. One base separates it from a far larger clone, so it is likely a read error. This chain uses TRDV2 with TRDJ2, with 12 bases matching TRDD3. The CDR3 extends over 16 amino acids. Germline values: CDR1 GEAIGNYY, CDR2 EKD. The CDR3 bases are TGTGCCTGTGACATACTGGGGGATACTTTGACAGCACGACTCTTCTTT. Translating gives CACDILGDTLTARLFF.

A few counts support this clone. TCRdb's entry gives the protein of a much larger clone, which mismatches this DNA's translation at residue 15, likely from a read error; the protein reported here is translated from the DNA. The V gene remains uncalled, whereas the J gene is TRDJ3; TRDD3, the table's D call, lacks a check against the DNA. This CDR3 has 18 residues. The CDR3 here is CACDTGDPRSWDTRPMFF. CDR3 nucleotide sequence: TGTGCCTGTGACACCGGGGATCCCCGCTCCTGGGACACCCGACCGATGTTTTTC.

As concerns this clone: TCRdb's listed protein matches a much larger clone and diverges from this DNA's translation at residue 4, likely through a read error; the protein shown comes from the DNA. The CDR3: CACGTGGYATWDTRQMFF. The CDR3 DNA reads as TGTGCCTGTGGCACTGGGGGATACGCTACCTGGGACACCCGACAGATGTTTTTC. This chain links TRDV2 with TRDJ3, with 13 bases identical to TRDD3. Per germline, CDR1 GEAIGNYY and CDR2 EKD. The CDR3 runs 18 residues. J gave up 2 bases and V 5 bases, and 5 bases lay outside the gene matches.

This clone was counted between two and nine times. It differs at one base from a far larger clone, so likely a read error. V usage is TRDV2 and J usage is TRDJ3, with 8 nucleotides matching TRDD3. Germline V lookup: CDR1 GEAIGNYY, CDR2 EKD. The CDR3 has 21 amino acids. The CDR3 spells CARDTMSEGYASSWDTRQMFF. CDR3 DNA: TGTGCCCGTGACACCATGTCGGAGGGATACGCTAGCTCCTGGGACACCCGACAGATGTTTTTC.

Judged by abundance, this clone is medium-sized. The same CDR3 can be traced to other DNA sequences in this sample. The V call is TRDV2, the J call TRDJ3, with 9 positions matching TRDD3. The CDR3 has 17 amino acids. Looked up from germline, CDR1 is GEAIGNYY and CDR2 is EKD. V lost 3 bases, J lost 1 base, and 3 bases stayed unmatched. CDR3 nucleotides: TGTGCCTGTGACCCTACTGGGGGATCCTGGGACACCCGACAGATGTTTTTC. Its translation is CACDPTGGSWDTRQMFF.

This clone appeared a few times. The protein TCRdb gives is from a much larger clone and does not agree with this DNA's translation at residue 8, likely a read error; the protein shown here comes from the DNA. V and J are TRDV2 and TRDJ2, with TRDD3 matching 9 bases. Per the germline V gene, CDR1 is GEAIGNYY and CDR2 is EKD. Unmatched junction bases numbered 2, after V lost 2 bases and J lost 2 bases. The CDR3 is made up of 15 amino acids. The CDR3 sequence is CACDKLGELTAQLFF. CDR3 coding DNA: TGTGCCTGTGACAAACTGGGGGAATTGACAGCACAACTCTTCTTT.

The sample holds many counts of this clone. This is likely an artifact of a read error, given a far larger clone one base away. This specimen includes other DNA sequences encoding the same CDR3. The V and J genes are TRDV2 and TRDJ3; 8 nucleotides agree with TRDD3. The CDR3 consists of 17 residues. CDR1 GEAIGNYY and CDR2 EKD come from the germline V gene. The CDR3 nucleotides read TGCGCCTGTGACACCTGGGGGAGCTCCTGGGACACCCGACAGATGTTTTTC. As protein: CACDTWGSSWDTRQMFF.

This clone was found a few times. TCRdb records a much larger clone's protein for this DNA, with a difference at residue 3 that likely arises from a read error; the protein given is the translation of the DNA. This rearrangement joins TRDV3 to TRDJ1; 13 bases are a match to TRDD3. Germline V gives CDR1 TVYSNPD, CDR2 GDNSRS (reference sequence). CDR3 size: 15 residues. V lost 5 bases to trimming and J lost 0 bases; unmatched junction nucleotides: 6. Here the CDR3 reads CAPYWGIRYTDKLIF. CDR3 coding DNA: TGTGCCCCGTACTGGGGGATACGCTACACCGATAAACTCATCTTT.

This clone was detected a few times. TCRdb records a much larger clone's protein for this DNA, with a difference at residue 9 that likely arises from a read error; the protein given is the translation of the DNA. Within the sample, other DNA sequences also encode this same CDR3. The gene calls are TRDV2 and TRDJ2; 10 bases match TRDD3. Per germline, CDR1 GEAIGNYY and CDR2 EKD. J was trimmed by 5 bases and V by 2 bases; bases with no gene match: 4. CDR3 size: 15 residues. The CDR3 protein is CACDILGDATAQLFF. CDR3 in DNA: TGTGCCTGTGACATACTGGGGGATGCTACAGCACAACTCTTCTTT.

This clone was seen only a few times. A far bigger clonotype differs at one base, so this is likely a read error. Within the sample, other DNA sequences also encode this same CDR3. The chain recombines TRDV2 with TRDJ2; 12 bases align to TRDD3. Germline CDR1 is GEAIGNYY and CDR2 is EKD. This CDR3 is 19 amino acids long. The CDR3 DNA reads TGTGCCTGCGACACCTTCCTACGACCCTGGGGGATACGCAAGGCACAACTCTTCTTT. As protein: CACDTFLRPWGIRKAQLFF.

This clone came up a few times. A single base separates this from a much larger clone, so it may be a read error. This chain links TRDV2 with TRDJ3, with 12 bases fitting TRDD3. The CDR3 is 20 amino acids. J was trimmed by 0 bases and V by 0 bases; bases with no gene match: 5. The V gene's germline CDR1 is GEAIGNYY and CDR2 EKD. The CDR3 DNA sequence: TGTGCCTGTGACACCGCCTGGGGGATACGGGGCTCCTGGGACACCCGACAGATGTTTTTC. It yields the protein CACDTAWGIRGSWDTRQMFF.

To note about this clone: TCRdb attributes to this sequence the protein of a much larger clone, which differs from the DNA translation at residue 12; a read error is likely, and the protein displayed is translated from the DNA. The rearrangement uses TRDV1 and TRDJ1, with TRDD3 identical over 9 bases. Germline lookup yields CDR1 TSWWSYY and CDR2 QGS. The CDR3 sequence is 18 residues long. V was pared by 3 bases and J by 2 bases, with 13 bases of the junction left unmatched. For the CDR3, the DNA is TGTGCTCTTGGGGAGGGCCTCCCGTGGGGGATAAGGACCGATAAACTCATCTTT. This translates into CALGEGLPWGIRTDKLIF.

This clone was seen only a few times. TCRdb's entry gives the protein of a much larger clone, which mismatches this DNA's translation at residue 6, likely from a read error; the protein reported here is translated from the DNA. The chain employs TRDV2 and TRDJ2, with 9 bases that match TRDD3. J was trimmed by 3 bases and V by 1 base; bases with no gene match: 5. The CDR3 consists of 16 residues. Germline CDR1 is GEAIGNYY and CDR2 is EKD. The DNA of the CDR3 is TGTGCCTGTGACACGGCCCTGGGGGATCTGACAGCACAACTCTTCTTT. As protein: CACDTALGDLTAQLFF.

The chain combines TRDV2 with TRDJ3; TRDD3 matches at 12 bases. This CDR3 has 20 amino acids. The trim removed 4 bases at V and 1 base at J, leaving 10 bases unmatched. Germline V CDR1 and CDR2: GEAIGNYY, EKD. CDR3 nucleotide sequence: TGTGCCTGTGATATACTGGGGGATACTCGAAGTTCCTGGGACACCCGACAGATGTTTTTC. Translating it yields CACDILGDTRSSWDTRQMFF.

Comment on this clone: One base separates it from a far larger clone, so it is likely a read error. The chain employs TRDV2 and TRDJ3; TRDD3 matches at 9 bases. The CDR3 runs to 17 residues. Germline CDR1 GEAIGNYY, CDR2 EKD. The V segment lost 5 bases and the J segment 0 bases; nucleotides outside the gene matches: 4. CDR3 in amino acids: CACGNWGSSWDTRQMFF. The DNA of the CDR3 is TGTGCCTGTGGCAACTGGGGGAGCTCCTGGGACACCCGACAGATGTTTTTC.

A few counts support this clone. Different DNA sequences within this sample yield the same CDR3. The chain carries TRDV2 and TRDJ3; 7 bases line up with TRDD3. The CDR3 covers 18 residues. Trimming took 4 bases from V and 2 from J; bases not matched to a gene: 10. Germline assignment: CDR1 GEAIGNYY and CDR2 EKD. CDR3 DNA: TGTGCCTGTGATACCGGGGGATCCGGGACCTGGGACACCCGACAGATGTTTTTC. It is translated as CACDTGGSGTWDTRQMFF.

This clone was detected a few times. The protein held in TCRdb is that of a much larger clone and does not match this DNA's translation at residue 6, likely because of a read error; the protein shown is translated from the DNA. This rearrangement joins TRDV2 to TRDJ3, with TRDD3 matching over 7 bases. This CDR3 contains 18 residues. V gave up 3 bases and J gave up 1 base; unmatched junction bases: 8. CDR1 is GEAIGNYY, CDR2 EKD, per germline. CDR3 region: CACDLAVLGSWDTRQMFF. The DNA for the CDR3 is TGTGCCTGTGACCTCGCCGTACTGGGGTCCTGGGACACCCGACAGATGTTTTTC.

A note on this clone: TCRdb pairs this DNA with a much larger clone's protein that differs at residue 3, likely a read error; the protein shown was translated from the DNA. The rearrangement joins TRDV2 to TRDJ2; 10 positions match TRDD3. CDR3 length: 15 residues. CDR1 and CDR2 from the germline V gene are GEAIGNYY and EKD. The CDR3 is CASDVLGDPTAQLFF. The CDR3 DNA follows: TGTGCCAGTGACGTACTGGGGGATCCTACAGCACAACTCTTCTTT.

As for this clone: TCRdb lists the protein of a much larger clone for this DNA, which differs at residue 14, so this is likely a read error; the protein given here is translated from the DNA itself. The V gene is TRDV2, the J gene TRDJ3; 7 nucleotides line up with TRDD3. This CDR3 is 16 amino acids long. Germline V lookup: CDR1 GEAIGNYY, CDR2 EKD. The CDR3 loop reads CACDWGSSWDTRQTFF. CDR3 DNA sequence: TGTGCCTGTGACTGGGGGAGCTCCTGGGACACCCGACAGACGTTTTTC.

This clone was seen more than once but under ten times. A far larger clone is just one base off, so this is likely a read error. The gene calls are TRDV2 and TRDJ3; 12 bases are a match to TRDD3. The CDR3 runs to 21 residues. Germline CDR1 GEAIGNYY, CDR2 EKD. Germline trimming cut 3 bases from V and 0 bases from J; bases unmatched to any gene: 11. CDR3 in DNA: TGTGCCTGTGACTCCGTACTGGGGGATACCCGCATCTCCTGGGACACCCGACAGATGTTTTTC. It translates to CACDSVLGDTRISWDTRQMFF.

In its sample, this clone was seen a few times. This probably arose from a read error, given a far larger clone one base away. Different DNA sequences within this sample yield the same CDR3. The chain is built from TRDV2 and TRDJ2; 8 bases are a match to TRDD3. CDR1 is GEAIGNYY and CDR2 is EKD in the germline V gene. CDR3 length: 14 amino acids. Here the CDR3 DNA reads TGTGCCTGTGACACCTGGGGATACACAGCACAGCTCTTCTTT. This gives the protein CACDTWGYTAQLFF.

This clone was seen more than once but under ten times. TCRdb's entry gives the protein of a much larger clone, which mismatches this DNA's translation at residue 13, likely from a read error; the protein reported here is translated from the DNA. The chain links TRDV2 to TRDJ3; 13 bases match TRDD3. In germline, CDR1 is GEAIGNYY, CDR2 EKD. This CDR3 is built from 19 residues. This CDR3 reads CACDILGDTRSWNTRQMFF. The CDR3 nucleotides are TGTGCCTGTGACATACTGGGGGATACGCGCTCCTGGAACACCCGACAGATGTTTTTC.

In its sample, this clone was seen a few times. TCRdb's listed protein matches a much larger clone and diverges from this DNA's translation at residue 8, likely through a read error; the protein shown comes from the DNA. The CDR3 spells CACDYWGVRTDKLIF. The CDR3 DNA follows: TGTGCCTGTGACTACTGGGGGGTACGCACCGATAAACTCATCTTT. The rearrangement uses TRDV2 and TRDJ1; 8 bases match TRDD3. The V and J ends lost 3 bases and 1 base, in that order; junction bases with no gene match: 6. Germline V gene sequence: CDR1 GEAIGNYY, CDR2 EKD. There are 15 residues in the CDR3.